The 23 T cell receptor beta chains below come from one sample, sequenced in a study of blood T cell repertoires in COVID-19. Clones were sequenced by immunoSEQ multiplex PCR, and TCRdb holds only the in-frame ones, with some missing. Among approximately 170,000 clones listed, around 86% were seen once. Sequenced input: peripheral blood. These receptors all stem from a woman aged 80 or over with COVID-19, enrolled during active disease.

The CDR3 coding sequence is TGCGCCAGCAGCCAAGCACAGGGGCCCAAACAGCCCCAGCATTTT. Its translation: CASSQAQGPKQPQHF. The chain recombines TRBV4-1 with TRBJ1-5; 7 bases fit TRBD1. With V trimmed by 1 base and J by 7 bases, 7 bases remained unmatched. Germline values: CDR1 MGHRA, CDR2 YSYEKL. The CDR3 spans 15 residues.

This sequence joins TRBV28 and TRBJ1-1; perhaps TRBD1 as D (6 bases). CDR3 size: 16 residues. Germline assignment: CDR1 MDHEN and CDR2 SYDVKM. Trimming stripped 6 bases from V and 1 base from J, with 18 bases between. The CDR3 region is CASSPGQTWGNTEAFF. CDR3 in DNA: TGTGCCAGCAGCCCCGGACAGACCTGGGGGAACACTGAAGCTTTCTTT.

The rearrangement joins TRBV2 to TRBJ1-2; no reliable D call. Trimming cost V 8 bases and J 0 bases, with 16 bases left between them. CDR3 length: 15 amino acids. The V gene's germline CDR1 is SNHLY and CDR2 FYNNEI. CDR3: CASPERPASNYGYTF. In DNA form, the CDR3 reads TGTGCCAGCCCGGAGAGGCCCGCTTCTAACTATGGCTACACCTTC. Using reference TRBV2 and TRBJ1-2 for the parts outside the CDR3, the full variable domain is EPEVTQTPSHQVTQMGQEVILRCVPISNHLYFYWYRQILGQKVEFLVSFYNNEISEKSEIFDDQFSVERPDGSNFTLKIRSTKLEDSAMYFCASPERPASNYGYTFGSGTRLTVV.

The V call is TRBV2, the J call TRBJ2-7, with 8 bases identical to TRBD2. The CDR3 is made up of 15 amino acids. V lost 2 bases and J lost 0; bases outside the gene matches: 3. Germline V gene sequence: CDR1 SNHLY, CDR2 FYNNEI. CDR3: CASSERRGASYEQYF. As DNA, the CDR3 is TGTGCCAGCAGTGAAAGGCGGGGGGCCTCCTACGAGCAGTACTTC.

The CDR3 sequence: CASPESVAGELFF. The CDR3 DNA reads as TGCGCCAGCCCCGAGTCGGTAGCCGGGGAGCTGTTTTTT. The gene calls are TRBV5-1 and TRBJ2-2; D gene ambiguous. The CDR3 runs to 13 residues. Germline V gives CDR1 SGHRS, CDR2 YFSETQ. V was clipped by 7 bases and J by 6 bases, with 13 bases between them.

This clone was observed a handful of times. J is TRBJ2-5 and V is TRBV19; TRBD2 might be the D (6 bases). Germline V gene data show CDR1 as LNHDA and CDR2 as SQIVND (reference sequence). V was pared by 4 bases and J by 3 bases, with 12 bases between. This CDR3 spans 14 amino acids. The CDR3 sequence: CASSSRLGKETQYF. The CDR3 DNA follows: TGTGCCAGTAGTAGCCGACTAGGTAAAGAGACCCAGTACTTC.

V is TRBV5-1 and J is TRBJ2-2; a weak D match, TRBD1 (6 bases). The CDR3 loop spans 13 amino acids. Trimming removed 5 bases from V and 7 bases from J, with 12 bases in between. Germline values: CDR1 SGHRS, CDR2 YFSETQ. The CDR3, as DNA: TGCGCCAGCAGTCGGCAGGGGAACGGGGAGCTGTTTTTT. This sequence encodes CASSRQGNGELFF.

The chain links TRBV18 to TRBJ2-7; a possible D gene is TRBD2 (6 bases). V gave up 3 bases and J gave up 2 bases, with 11 bases separating them. There are 14 residues in the CDR3. Looked up from germline, CDR1 is KGHSH and CDR2 is LQKENI. CDR3: CASSPSGGAYEQYF. In DNA, the CDR3 is TGTGCCAGCTCACCCTCCGGGGGAGCCTACGAGCAGTACTTC.

The V call is TRBV28, the J call TRBJ1-5, with TRBD1 matching over 9 bases. The CDR3 is 15 residues long. The V and J ends lost 5 bases and 6 bases, in that order; junction bases with no gene match: 8. Germline values: CDR1 MDHEN, CDR2 SYDVKM. The CDR3 is CASSQSTGGVQPQHF. The DNA for the CDR3 is TGTGCCAGCAGTCAATCAACAGGGGGCGTTCAGCCCCAGCATTTT.

DNA for the CDR3: TGTGCCAGCAGCGCGAACAGGGAGGGGGAGCAGTACTTC. Protein: CASSANREGEQYF. The chain couples TRBV9 to TRBJ2-7; D is perhaps TRBD2 (7 bases). The germline gives CDR1 SGDLS, CDR2 YYNGEE. The CDR3 spans 13 residues. V dropped 3 bases and J dropped 7 bases, with 14 bases sitting between them.

This chain joins TRBV6-5 and TRBJ2-3, with D possibly being TRBD1 (5 bases). The germline gives CDR1 MNHEY, CDR2 SVGAGI. The V end was cut by 6 bases, the J end by 2 bases, with 9 bases between. The CDR3 extends over 13 amino acids. CDR3 DNA sequence: TGTGCCAGCAGCAGACAGACCACAGATACGCAGTATTTT. Translating gives CASSRQTTDTQYF.

This clone came up a few times. The CDR3 region is CASSVGEGPNEQFF. The CDR3, as DNA: TGTGCCAGCAGCGTAGGTGAGGGCCCGAATGAGCAGTTCTTC. The V call is TRBV9, the J call TRBJ2-1, with a tentative D call TRBD2 (5 bases). The CDR3 is 14 residues long. CDR1 SGDLS and CDR2 YYNGEE come from the germline V gene. With 0 bases removed from V and 7 bases from J, the gap between germline ends came to 11 bases.

This chain joins TRBV7-2 and TRBJ2-1; a weak D match, TRBD1 (5 bases). V dropped 0 bases and J dropped 4 bases, with 10 bases sitting between them. The CDR3 length is 15 residues. Germline V gene lookup returns CDR1 SGHTA and CDR2 FQGNSA. The CDR3 sequence: CASSLAGVRYNEQFF. CDR3 DNA sequence: TGTGCCAGCAGCTTAGCAGGGGTGCGGTACAATGAGCAGTTCTTC. Complete variable domain (other parts from reference TRBV7-2 and TRBJ2-1): GAGVSQSPSNKVTEKGKDVELRCDPISGHTALYWYRQSLGQGLEFLIYFQGNSAPDKSGLPSDRFSAERTGGSVSTLTIQRTQQEDSAVYLCASSLAGVRYNEQFFGPGTRLTVL.

The chain is built from TRBV15 and TRBJ2-7; tentative D call: TRBD2 (7 bases). The V and J ends lost 5 bases and 7 bases respectively, with 21 bases between them. Germline CDR1 and CDR2: LNHNV and YYDKDF (reference sequence). The CDR3 has 15 amino acids. CDR3 sequence: CATSPDARGGREQYF. CDR3 sequence (DNA): TGTGCCACCAGCCCGGATGCAAGGGGGGGAAGGGAGCAGTACTTC.

CDR3 loop: CASSLRDTFVQDSGANVLTF. The CDR3 DNA follows: TGTGCCAGCAGCTTAAGGGACACCTTTGTACAAGACTCTGGGGCCAACGTCCTGACTTTC. The rearrangement links TRBV5-4 to TRBJ2-6; D is perhaps TRBD1 (6 bases). V was pared by 2 bases and J by 0 bases, with 21 bases between. CDR1 and CDR2 (germline): SGHNT, YYREEE (reference sequence). The CDR3 consists of 20 residues.

The chain couples TRBV12-5 to TRBJ2-2, with D perhaps TRBD1 (5 bases). Between the trimmed V and J ends, which lost 0 bases and 0 bases, there was a span of 5 bases. The CDR3 sequence is 15 residues long. From germline, CDR1 is LGHNT and CDR2 FRNRAP. CDR3 sequence: CASGLVQANTGELFF. Written as DNA, the CDR3 is TGTGCTAGTGGTTTGGTACAGGCGAACACCGGGGAGCTGTTTTTT.

The DNA for the CDR3 is TGTGCCAGCAGCTTAATGGCAGGCCAGTCCTACGAGCAGTACTTC. Translated: CASSLMAGQSYEQYF. The chain recombines TRBV7-8 with TRBJ2-7; no clear D. The V gene's germline CDR1 is SGHVS and CDR2 FQNEAQ. Trimming took off 2 bases at V and 1 base at J, with 12 bases between the two ends. The CDR3 totals 15 residues.

The V and J genes are TRBV2 and TRBJ2-1, with 10 bases aligning to TRBD1. The J segment lost 8 bases and the V segment lost 9 bases, leaving 4 bases of the junction unmatched. The CDR3 runs to 12 residues. Germline CDR1 SNHLY, CDR2 FYNNEI. CDR3 coding DNA: TGTGCCAGTAGGACAGGGGGGTATGAGCAGTTCTTC. Its translation: CASRTGGYEQFF.

This chain connects TRBV5-6 to TRBJ2-2, with 9 positions matching TRBD1. The CDR3 has 16 amino acids. Germline V gives CDR1 SGHDT, CDR2 YYEEEE. V was clipped by 4 bases and J by 6 bases; unmatched bases: 10. The CDR3 coding sequence is TGTGCCAGCAGCGTTGCTGGGACAGGGATTCCCGGGGAGCTGTTTTTT. It is translated as CASSVAGTGIPGELFF.

The genes are TRBV4-3 and TRBJ2-1, with D possibly TRBD1 on 5 matching bases. V lost 3 bases and J 8 bases, leaving 20 bases between the germline ends. The CDR3 sequence is 16 residues long. Germline CDR1 reads LGHNA; CDR2 reads YSLEER. CDR3 protein: CASSQYWGRGYDEQFF. CDR3 DNA: TGCGCCAGCAGCCAGTACTGGGGAAGGGGTTATGATGAGCAGTTCTTC.

The chain joins TRBV21-1 to TRBJ1-2; TRBD1 is the table's D call, not checked against the DNA. TRBV21-1 is a documented pseudogene. The CDR3 runs 16 residues. CDR3 region: CASSKGSGQSFYGYTF. CDR3 sequence (DNA): TGTGCCAGCAGCAAAGGCTCGGGACAGAGTTTCTATGGCTACACCTTC.

This clone was seen a single time. J is TRBJ2-1 and V is TRBV7-8; 8 nucleotides line up with TRBD1. V shed 5 bases, J shed 8 bases, and the junction held 20 bases outside the gene matches. There are 18 residues in the CDR3. Germline CDR1 reads SGHVS; CDR2 reads FQNEAQ. The chain's CDR3 is CASSLKTRTGSPSDEQFF. The CDR3 coding sequence is TGTGCCAGCAGCCTAAAAACGCGGACAGGGAGTCCTAGCGATGAGCAGTTCTTC.

The chain has TRBV6-2 or TRBV6-3 and TRBJ1-2, with TRBD1 matching over 7 bases. Germline loops: CDR1 MNHEY, CDR2 SVGEGT. CDR3 length: 16 amino acids. V lost 2 bases to trimming and J lost 2 bases; unmatched junction nucleotides: 8. CDR3 in amino acids: CASSYGVGGQNYGYTF. The CDR3 DNA is TGTGCCAGCAGTTACGGGGTCGGGGGACAGAACTATGGCTACACCTTC.